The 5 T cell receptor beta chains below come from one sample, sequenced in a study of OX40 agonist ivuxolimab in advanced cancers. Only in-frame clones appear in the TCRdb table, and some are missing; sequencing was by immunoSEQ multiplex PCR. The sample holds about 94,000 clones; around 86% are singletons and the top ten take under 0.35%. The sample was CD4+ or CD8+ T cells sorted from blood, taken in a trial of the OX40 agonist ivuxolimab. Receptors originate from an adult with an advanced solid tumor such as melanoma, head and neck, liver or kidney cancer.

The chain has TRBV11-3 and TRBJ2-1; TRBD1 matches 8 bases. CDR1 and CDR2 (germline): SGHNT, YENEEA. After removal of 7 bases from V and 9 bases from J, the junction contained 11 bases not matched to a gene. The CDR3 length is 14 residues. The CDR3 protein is CASNKQGGIGEQFF. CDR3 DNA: TGTGCCAGCAACAAACAGGGGGGTATCGGTGAGCAGTTCTTC.

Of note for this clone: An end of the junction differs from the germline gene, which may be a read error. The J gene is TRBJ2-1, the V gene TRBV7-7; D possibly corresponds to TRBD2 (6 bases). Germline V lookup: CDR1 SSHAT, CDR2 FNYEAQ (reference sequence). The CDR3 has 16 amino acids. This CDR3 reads CASSLRETSSYNEQFF. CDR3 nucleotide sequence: TGTGCTAGCAGCCTCCGGGAGACGAGCTCCTACAATGAGCAGTTCTTC.

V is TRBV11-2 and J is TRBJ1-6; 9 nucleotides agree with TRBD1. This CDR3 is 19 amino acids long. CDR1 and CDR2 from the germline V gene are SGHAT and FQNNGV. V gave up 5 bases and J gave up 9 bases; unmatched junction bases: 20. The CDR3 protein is CASSGGGFGTGTRGSPLHF. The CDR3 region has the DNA TGTGCCAGCAGCGGAGGGGGGTTCGGGACAGGGACCCGAGGTTCACCCCTCCACTTT.

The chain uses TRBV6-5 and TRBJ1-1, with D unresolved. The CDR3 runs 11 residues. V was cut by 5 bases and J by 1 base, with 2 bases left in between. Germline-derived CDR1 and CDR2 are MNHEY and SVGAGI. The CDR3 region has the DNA TGTGCCAGCAGTCCGAACACTGAAGCTTTCTTT. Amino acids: CASSPNTEAFF.

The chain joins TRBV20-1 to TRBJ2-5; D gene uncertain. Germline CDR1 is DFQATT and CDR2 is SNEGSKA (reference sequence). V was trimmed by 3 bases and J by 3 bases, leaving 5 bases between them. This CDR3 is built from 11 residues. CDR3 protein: CSARSEETQYF. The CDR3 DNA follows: TGCAGTGCTAGGTCGGAAGAGACCCAGTACTTC.